The clone carrying this T cell receptor (beta chain) was counted a single time. This specimen comes from a study of blood T cell repertoires in COVID-19. Per germline, CDR1 KGHDR and CDR2 SFDVKD. This CDR3 comprises 17 residues. Trimming cost V 5 bases and J 4 bases, with 20 bases left between them. The assay was immunoSEQ multiplex PCR, and TCRdb's table has in-frame clones only and misses some. The sample carries 130,000 or so clones, approximately 80% recorded once. This TCR derives from a woman aged 60 to 75 with acute or convalescent COVID-19. The chain uses TRBV24-1 and TRBJ2-1; D may be TRBD1 (6 bases). What was sequenced was peripheral blood. In DNA, the CDR3 is TGTGCCACCAGTGGGTCCGGACAGAGGGGGTTTTACAATGAGCAGTTCTTC. Protein sequence: CATSGSGQRGFYNEQFF.